One and the same sample provided the 28 T cell receptor beta chains below, sequenced in a study of CD8 T cells in ankylosing spondylitis. Using its own MiXCR run on the 5' RACE reads, TCRdb lists one record per CDR3 protein. The repertoire holds roughly 170,000 distinct CDR3 sequences, with 9.8% as singletons. Sample: blood, either unsorted or a sorted T cell fraction (not recorded which). All receptors derive from a female donor with ankylosing spondylitis or in good health (not recorded which).

This clonotype was observed a handful of times. This chain joins TRBV25-1 and TRBJ2-7, with a possible D match to TRBD2 (6 bases). V lost 0 bases to trimming and J lost 1 base, with 10 bases between them. CDR1 is MGHDK, CDR2 SYGVNS, per germline. The CDR3 runs 15 residues. The CDR3: CASSEYIGTSYEQYF. In DNA form, the CDR3 reads TGTGCCAGCAGTGAATATATTGGGACTTCCTACGAGCAGTACTTC.

There are a few counts of this clonotype. CDR3 in amino acids: CASGWAGELFF. In DNA form, the CDR3 reads TGTGCTAGTGGATGGGCCGGGGAGCTGTTTTTT. The chain has TRBV12-5 and TRBJ2-2; D gene unclear. V was shortened by 6 bases and J by 6 bases, with 5 bases between the two germline ends. CDR1 and CDR2 from the germline V gene are LGHNT and FRNRAP. This CDR3 is built from 11 residues.

V gene TRBV6-1 combines with J gene TRBJ2-3; TRBD1 is a possible D gene (6 bases). This CDR3 is built from 13 residues. Deletions cut 6 bases from V and 5 bases from J, with 12 bases between. Looked up from germline, CDR1 is MNHNS and CDR2 is SASEGT. The CDR3 DNA reads TGTGCCAGCAGCGACGCAGGGGTAGATACGCAGTATTTT. Translating it yields CASSDAGVDTQYF.

The sample holds a few counts of this clonotype. The CDR3 DNA is TGTGCCGGAGGGACTCTTAACAGGAATGAGCAGTTCTTC. It encodes CAGGTLNRNEQFF. The chain combines TRBV30 with TRBJ2-1, with D possibly matching TRBD2 (6 bases). CDR1 GTSNPN and CDR2 SVGIG come from the germline V gene (reference sequence). Trimming took 8 bases from V and 7 from J, leaving 18 bases between them. The CDR3 covers 13 residues. Drawing the rest from reference TRBV30 and TRBJ2-1, the complete variable domain is SQTIHQWPATLVQPVGSPLSLECTVEGTSNPNLYWYRQAAGRGLQLLFYSVGIGQISSEVPQNLSASRPQDRQFILSSKKLLLSDSGFYLCAGGTLNRNEQFFGPGTRLTVL.

This clonotype has ten or more counts. V usage is TRBV12-3 or TRBV12-4 and J usage is TRBJ2-1; the D gene could be TRBD1 or TRBD2 (5 bases each). V lost 6 bases and J 5 bases, leaving 14 bases between the germline ends. The length of the CDR3 is 14 residues. The CDR3, as DNA: TGTGCCAGCAGACCGGGACGGCCGGACAATGAGCAGTTCTTC. Protein sequence: CASRPGRPDNEQFF.

This clonotype was counted ten times or more. V usage is TRBV11-2 and J usage is TRBJ2-2; 15 bases are shared with TRBD2. CDR1 SGHAT and CDR2 FQNNGV come from the germline V gene. The J segment lost 0 bases and the V segment lost 3 bases, leaving 2 bases of the junction unmatched. The CDR3 consists of 18 residues. The CDR3: CASSFGLAGGANTGELFF. The CDR3 DNA reads as TGTGCCAGCAGCTTCGGACTAGCGGGAGGGGCGAACACCGGGGAGCTGTTTTTT. The full variable domain, its missing parts supplied by reference TRBV11-2 and TRBJ2-2, is EAGVAQSPRYKIIEKRQSVAFWCNPISGHATLYWYQQILGQGPKLLIQFQNNGVVDDSQLPKDRFSAERLKGVDSTLKIQPAKLEDSAVYLCASSFGLAGGANTGELFFGEGSRLTVL.

V gene TRBV3-1 combines with J gene TRBJ2-7; 9 positions match TRBD2. The CDR3 sequence is 14 residues long. Germline loops: CDR1 LGHDT, CDR2 YNNKEL (reference sequence). V lost 1 base, J lost 3 bases, and 1 base stayed unmatched. CDR3 nucleotide sequence: TGTGCCAGCAGCCAAGGGACTAGCGTCTACGAGCAGTACTTC. This translates into CASSQGTSVYEQYF.

This clonotype was seen a handful of times. The junction does not match germline at one end; this may be a read error. The V call is TRBV7-8, the J call TRBJ2-4; 10 nucleotides agree with TRBD2. This CDR3 has 15 amino acids. Germline V gene data show CDR1 as SGHVS and CDR2 as FQNEAQ. For the CDR3, the DNA is TGTGCCAGCAGCGCCCAGGGGAGGCTAGCGGGAGCAGAACACTTC. Its translation is CASSAQGRLAGAEHF. Full variable domain (remainder filled in from reference TRBV7-8 and TRBJ2-4): GAGVSQSPRYKVAKRGQDVALRCDPISGHVSLFWYQQALGQGPEFLTYFQNEAQLDKSGLPSDRFFAERPEGSVSTLKIQRTQQEDSAVYLCASSAQGRLAGAEHFGAGTRLSVL.

The chain combines TRBV7-6 with TRBJ2-7; no reliable D call. Trimming removed 1 base from V and 6 bases from J, with 7 bases in between. Germline loops: CDR1 SGHVS, CDR2 FNYEAQ. This CDR3 comprises 12 residues. The CDR3 sequence: CASSLGTGEQYF. The CDR3 bases are TGTGCCAGCAGCTTAGGGACCGGCGAGCAGTACTTC.

V gene TRBV27 combines with J gene TRBJ2-7, with TRBD2 identical over 8 bases. The germline CDR1 and CDR2 sequences are MNHEY and SMNVEV (reference sequence). Trimming removed 3 bases from V and 4 bases from J; junction bases left unmatched: 5. CDR3 size: 14 residues. The CDR3 sequence: CASSLGLGEYEQYF. Here the CDR3 DNA reads TGTGCCAGCAGTTTGGGACTAGGGGAGTACGAGCAGTACTTC.

The chain is built from TRBV9 and TRBJ2-1, with a tentative D call TRBD1 (6 bases). Trimming removed 4 bases from V and 1 base from J, with 12 bases in between. The germline V gene encodes CDR1 SGDLS and CDR2 YYNGEE. This CDR3 region has 15 residues. The CDR3: CASSKPQGSYNEQFF. CDR3 nucleotides: TGTGCCAGCAGCAAACCGCAGGGGTCCTACAATGAGCAGTTCTTC.

V usage is TRBV6-2 or TRBV6-3 and J usage is TRBJ2-1; TRBD2 agrees at 12 bases. The ends lost 5 bases at V and 4 bases at J; junction bases unmatched: 3. The CDR3 consists of 15 residues. CDR1 MNHEY and CDR2 SVGEGT come from the germline V gene. For the CDR3, the DNA is TGTGCCAGCAGTAAGGGACTAGCGGGTTACAATGAGCAGTTCTTC. Translation: CASSKGLAGYNEQFF.

This clonotype was picked up many times. The chain employs TRBV4-3 and TRBJ2-1, with 10 nucleotides matching TRBD2. Per germline, CDR1 LGHNA and CDR2 YSLEER. The CDR3 sequence is 17 residues long. With 5 bases clipped from V and 0 bases from J, the junction kept 7 bases outside the gene matches. The DNA of the CDR3 is TGCGCCAGCAGCTCCCTCGCTAGCGGGAGCTCCTACAATGAGCAGTTCTTC. Protein product: CASSSLASGSSYNEQFF.

This clonotype was detected many times. The chain is built from TRBV12-3 or TRBV12-4 and TRBJ1-5; D is unresolved. Between the trimmed V and J ends, which lost 7 bases and 5 bases, there was a span of 12 bases. The CDR3 covers 13 residues. DNA of the CDR3: TGTGCCAGCACCTATGCCCTCTATCAGCCCCAGCATTTT. The encoded protein is CASTYALYQPQHF.

This clonotype has a handful of counts. The V and J genes are TRBV4-3 and TRBJ1-4; D unclear. From germline, CDR1 is LGHNA and CDR2 YSLEER. V gave up 1 base and J gave up 4 bases, with 4 bases separating them. This CDR3 region has 13 residues. CDR3 sequence: CASSQVGNEKLFF. In DNA, the CDR3 is TGCGCCAGCAGCCAAGTCGGTAATGAAAAACTGTTTTTT.

The sample holds many counts of this clonotype. The rearrangement uses TRBV7-9 and TRBJ2-6; 7 bases map to TRBD2. This CDR3 has 17 amino acids. The junction had 18 bases not matched to a gene; V was cut back by 10 bases and J by 6 bases. Germline lookup yields CDR1 SEHNR and CDR2 FQNEAQ (reference sequence). Here the CDR3 reads CAIREGTIPDKANVLTF. CDR3 nucleotide sequence: TGTGCCATAAGGGAGGGGACTATCCCCGACAAGGCCAACGTCCTGACTTTC.

This chain uses TRBV5-1 with TRBJ1-1, with D tentatively TRBD1 (5 bases). Trimming cost V 4 bases and J 4 bases, with 20 bases left between them. Germline V gene data show CDR1 as SGHRS and CDR2 as YFSETQ. This CDR3 is 16 amino acids long. CDR3 sequence: CASSPYTGVQGTEAFF. CDR3 DNA sequence: TGCGCCAGCAGCCCCTACACGGGGGTCCAAGGCACTGAAGCTTTCTTT.

This clonotype has ten or more counts. This chain joins TRBV4-3 and TRBJ2-1; TRBD2 aligns across 7 bases. Germline loops: CDR1 LGHNA, CDR2 YSLEER. The CDR3 length is 18 residues. Trimming removed 1 base from V and 0 bases from J; junction bases left unmatched: 9. The CDR3 DNA reads as TGCGCCAGCAGCCAAGGGAGTACGGGAGGAAGCTCCTACAATGAGCAGTTCTTC. This gives the protein CASSQGSTGGSSYNEQFF.

This clonotype came up a few times. J is TRBJ2-1 and V is TRBV7-9; 7 nucleotides agree with TRBD2. There are 14 residues in the CDR3. Unmatched junction bases numbered 7, after V lost 5 bases and J lost 6 bases. Germline CDR1 SEHNR, CDR2 FQNEAQ (reference sequence). The CDR3 sequence: CASSPPGGSNEQFF. The CDR3 DNA reads as TGTGCCAGCAGCCCCCCGGGCGGGAGCAATGAGCAGTTCTTC.

Many counts were recorded for this clonotype. The CDR3 here is CASSDGGNTEAFF. The DNA of the CDR3 is TGTGCCAGCAGCGATGGGGGGAACACTGAAGCTTTCTTT. The chain links TRBV9 to TRBJ1-1; tentatively, D is TRBD1 (5 bases). V was shortened by 3 bases and J by 1 base, with 7 bases between the two germline ends. This CDR3 has 13 residues. CDR1 SGDLS and CDR2 YYNGEE come from the germline V gene. The whole variable domain, filled in from reference TRBV9 and TRBJ1-1, reads DSGVTQTPKHLITATGQRVTLRCSPRSGDLSVYWYQQSLDQGLQFLIQYYNGEERAKGNILERFSAQQFPDLHSELNLSSLELGDSALYFCASSDGGNTEAFFGQGTRLTVV.

This clonotype was found a few times. CDR3 in DNA: TGTGCCAGTAGTCCGAGGGACATAAGCACAGATACGCAGTATTTT. Amino acid sequence: CASSPRDISTDTQYF. The genes are TRBV19 and TRBJ2-3, with a weak D call TRBD1 (6 bases). With 5 bases removed from V and 0 bases from J, the gap between germline ends came to 12 bases. The CDR3 extends over 15 amino acids. CDR1 is LNHDA and CDR2 is SQIVND in the germline V gene (reference sequence).

The table lists this clonotype with many counts. This rearrangement joins TRBV10-3 to TRBJ2-5, with 8 bases lining up with TRBD1. The length of the CDR3 is 15 residues. The V and J ends lost 8 bases and 4 bases, in that order; junction bases with no gene match: 12. Germline CDR1 ENHRY, CDR2 SYGVKD. This chain's CDR3 is CAIGQGKGLAETQYF. CDR3 in DNA: TGTGCCATCGGACAGGGAAAGGGTTTAGCAGAGACCCAGTACTTC.

This clonotype was detected many times. CDR3 DNA sequence: TGTGCCAGCAGTTTTGGAGGGGAGACCTACGAGCAGTACTTC. Its translation is CASSFGGETYEQYF. The V gene is TRBV12-3 or TRBV12-4, the J gene TRBJ2-7, with D possibly TRBD2 on 6 matching bases. Trimming took off 3 bases at V and 2 bases at J, with 11 bases between the two ends. The CDR3 consists of 14 residues.

This clonotype was found a few times. The J gene is TRBJ1-2, the V gene TRBV7-9; 8 positions agree with TRBD1. Looked up from germline, CDR1 is SEHNR and CDR2 is FQNEAQ (reference sequence). This CDR3 is 14 amino acids long. V lost 5 bases to trimming and J lost 8 bases; unmatched junction nucleotides: 10. CDR3 bases: TGTGCCAGCAGCCTCCTCAGGGGGCATGAGGGCTACACCTTC. Encoded protein: CASSLLRGHEGYTF.

This clonotype was counted at least ten times. Relative to the germline gene, one junction end is altered; a read error may explain this. The CDR3 loop reads CATVTPSHEQYF. The CDR3 bases are TGTGCCACCGTGACCCCCTCCCACGAGCAGTACTTC. This chain connects TRBV24-1 to TRBJ2-7; D unresolved. CDR3 length equals 12 residues. Germline V gives CDR1 KGHDR, CDR2 SFDVKD.

This clonotype was counted many times. This chain uses TRBV30 with TRBJ1-1; D remains unclear. The germline V and J ends were trimmed by 8 bases and 11 bases, with 24 bases remaining between them. The germline gives CDR1 GTSNPN, CDR2 SVGIG (reference sequence). The CDR3 sequence is 13 residues long. In nucleotides, the CDR3 is TGTGCCATGGAATTGGCGGAAGAGGTAGATGCTTTCTTT. This codes for CAMELAEEVDAFF.

There are many counts of this clonotype. The rearrangement joins TRBV2 to TRBJ2-1; D possibly corresponds to TRBD2 (5 bases). The CDR3 is 16 amino acids. Germline V CDR1 and CDR2: SNHLY, FYNNEI. Trimming cost V 1 base and J 1 base, with 11 bases left between them. The DNA of the CDR3 is TGTGCCAGCAGTGAAGTAGGCGGGTCGTCCTACAATGAGCAGTTCTTC. Amino acids: CASSEVGGSSYNEQFF.

The chain links TRBV27 to TRBJ1-5; 8 nucleotides match TRBD1. CDR3 size: 13 residues. The junction had 5 bases not matched to a gene; V was cut back by 6 bases and J by 7 bases. Germline CDR1 reads MNHEY; CDR2 reads SMNVEV (reference sequence). Written as DNA, the CDR3 is TGTGCCAGCAGGGCCAACAGGGGGCAGCCCCAGCATTTT. It codes for CASRANRGQPQHF.